This T cell receptor (beta chain) originates from a study of tissue T cells after allogeneic stem cell transplantation (dated by TCRdb to 2022 to 2024). In the study overall: The study profiled TCR beta repertoires in many tissues obtained from research autopsies of patients with and without GVHD, and also in mouse models of GVHD. The human part of the study was a prospective observational study with no blinding and no randomization. Overall results and qualifications from the work: Few T cell clones were found to be shared across patients, but shared repertoire signatures across patients were revealed in a tissue-specific fashion by motif-based clustering. The study did not determine which tissue TCRs were alloreactive or antigen-specific, and some clones might have been persisting host cells. In both patients and mice, only a limited portion of the TCR repertoire detected in tissues was captured by blood and spleen T cells. Within patients, how anatomically similar tissues were was a major factor shaping TCR repertoire composition, regardless of disease or transplant status. The patient cohort was small and clinically heterogeneous, and sampling depth was acknowledged as a limitation.

Library preparation used the immunoSEQ multiplex PCR assay. Adaptive Biotechnologies performed the TCRbeta CDR3 sequencing at survey depth and reported CDR3 sequences, V/J genes, productive frequency and template counts. Amplification of TCR beta CDR3 regions was performed from genomic DNA rather than from RNA. Under the source paper's analysis protocol: Jensen-Shannon divergence served to quantify pairwise repertoire overlap between tissues, with 0 meaning identical and 1 meaning complete divergence. Tissues were grouped by single-linkage agglomerative hierarchical clustering of pairwise JSD values, and the clustering results were shown as dendrograms. GLIPH2 was run on all patient samples with simulation_depth 1000, kmer_min_depth 3 and cdr3_length_cutoff 8, and groups with more than two unique CDR3s were retained. A standardized tissue-overlap score was generated by extrapolating Jaccard GLIPH-group overlap across patients to a standard repertoire size of 1000 clones. To look at how diversity was associated with clinical or experimental variables, linear mixed-effect models were used, with tissue treated as a fixed effect and individual treated as a random effect. TCRdb's version of the immuneACCESS table is confined to in-frame rearrangements and falls short of the full clone set. An unresolved V gene accounts for under half of the shortfall where checked; the remainder is of unknown origin. The V and J calls and clone size come from that table; D and trimming were worked out from the DNA. Within this sample are thousands of clones, with 35% to 55% of them counted one time only. The leading ten clones occupy about 1.5% of the sample.

The time point label of this sample denotes: mouse harvest day 7 after allogeneic transplant. Mouse grafts consisting of 10^7 T-cell-depleted bone marrow cells combined with 10^6 splenic CD5+ T cells were administered by tail vein injection. Mouse GVHD was modeled in a major MHC-mismatch B6 (H2b) into BALB/c (H2d) model, with tissues profiled at day 7 or 14. On day 7 or 14 post-transplant, mouse tissues and retro-orbital blood were harvested with separate sterile tools for each animal, and livers were flushed beforehand. Before genomic DNA was isolated with the DNeasy Blood & Tissue Kit, mouse tissues were minced with razor blades in buffered saline. Note on this clone: This receptor's antigen is unknown. In this entry, gene names and germline sequences are mouse ones. The read terminates 1 residue ahead of where the CDR3 ends, so the germline J gene completes it.

Its CDR3 holds 12 amino acids, cysteine through phenylalanine. Shown are 33 bases from within the CDR3, in frame from base 1. V lost 1 base and J lost 4 bases; the stretch between them is 5 bases long. Via the germline V gene (reference sequence), CDR1 is NSQYPW and CDR2 LRSPGD. The sequenced material came from skin. This receptor was identified in a female BALB/c mouse given C57BL/6 T cells with graft-versus-host disease after an allogeneic hematopoietic cell transplant. The chain employs TRBV1 and TRBJ2-7; the best D guess is TRBD2, with 5 bases matching. The CDR3 protein is CTCSAAGYEQYF. Partial CDR3 DNA: TGCACCTGCAGTGCAGCTGGGTATGAACAGTAC.